What follows are 31 T cell receptor beta chains derived from one specimen sequenced in a study of tumor and adjacent non-tumor tissue in lung cancer. No cell sorting was done before RNA was extracted from the tissue. Three rounds of nested PCR, following a modified ARM-PCR protocol, produced the TCRbeta library. TCRdb used MiXCR to reprocess the multiplex PCR reads, holding one entry per CDR3 protein. The data hold under 150,000 distinct CDR3 sequences, with approximately 66% observed a single time. The sequenced sample consisted of lung tumor tissue. These receptors were obtained from a man between 60 and 75 years old with small cell lung cancer.

This clonotype was seen a few times. A much larger clone lies one base from this, so it may be a read error. This chain joins TRBV10-3 and TRBJ2-7; D uncertain. V was cut by 0 bases and J by 6 bases, with 9 bases left in between. From germline, CDR1 is ENHRY and CDR2 SYGVKD. The CDR3 runs to 13 residues. This CDR3 is CAISESWAVEQYV. The DNA of the CDR3 is TGTGCCATCAGTGAGTCTTGGGCAGTCGAGCAGTACGTC.

This clonotype appeared once. The CDR3 does not close with the conserved phenylalanine or tryptophan, likely indicating a read error. The V and J genes are TRBV4-1 and TRBJ2-5, with 7 nucleotides matching TRBD1. Germline CDR1 reads MGHRA; CDR2 reads YSYEKL. J was trimmed by 5 bases and V by 4 bases; bases with no gene match: 10. This CDR3 has 15 residues. The CDR3, as DNA: TGCGCCAGCAGCCTTAGGACAGGATCGGGGGAGACCCAGTACTCC. Protein sequence: CASSLRTGSGETQYS.

About this clonotype: The conserved closing phenylalanine or tryptophan is absent in this CDR3, likely reflecting a read error. The V call is TRBV6-1, the J call TRBJ2-1; possibly TRBD2 for D (5 bases). From germline, CDR1 is MNHNS and CDR2 SASEGT. The CDR3 contains 15 residues. In DNA form, the CDR3 reads TGTGCCAGCACTTATTTAGCGAGGGCCTACGATGAGCAGTTCTCC. This encodes CASTYLARAYDEQFS.

This clonotype was seen a handful of times. A read error may be the cause here, since a much bigger clone is one base away. The chain combines TRBV12-3 or TRBV12-4 with TRBJ2-2, with 7 nucleotides matching TRBD2. Unmatched junction bases numbered 0, after V lost 5 bases and J lost 6 bases. The CDR3 totals 12 residues. The CDR3 DNA follows: TGTGCCAGCAGTCGGGGGGCCGGGGAGCTGTTTTTT. This codes for CASSRGAGELFF.

This clonotype was seen once. It is likely a read error, because the conserved phenylalanine at the end of the CDR3 is missing. CDR3 sequence (DNA): TGTGCCAGCAGCCCTAGATACAATAAGCAGTTCTTA. Translation: CASSPRYNKQFL. The V gene is TRBV4-2, the J gene TRBJ2-1; D not resolved. The CDR3 is 12 amino acids. Germline assignment: CDR1 LGHNA and CDR2 YNFKEQ.

This clonotype appeared many times. The chain uses TRBV20-1 and TRBJ1-1, with a weak D call TRBD1 (6 bases). This CDR3 has 13 residues. Trimming pared 4 bases from V and 2 bases from J, leaving 11 bases between. Looked up from germline, CDR1 is DFQATT and CDR2 is SNEGSKA (reference sequence). The CDR3 coding sequence is TGCAGTGCTATCTCAGGGGCTAACACTGAAGCTTTCTTT. Translation gives CSAISGANTEAFF.

About this clonotype itself: This sequence may be a read error, since a much larger clone differs from it by one base. V and J are TRBV5-5 and TRBJ1-3; D remains unclear. The germline CDR1 and CDR2 sequences are SGHKS and YYEKEE (reference sequence). The CDR3 is 14 residues long. CDR3 loop: CTSSLSVAGNTIYF. CDR3 coding DNA: TGTACCAGCAGCTTGTCGGTGGCTGGAAACACCATATATTTT.

Of note for this clonotype: This may come from a read error, since a much larger clone is one base off. The gene calls are TRBV12-3 or TRBV12-4 and TRBJ1-2; 10 nucleotides agree with TRBD1. Trimming took 5 bases from V and 4 from J; bases not matched to a gene: 7. The CDR3 covers 15 residues. The CDR3 region has the DNA TGTGCCAGCAGTCTCCGGGACAGGGGACCCTATGGCTACACCTTC. It yields the protein CASSLRDRGPYGYTF.

V and J are TRBV7-9 and TRBJ1-5; no clear D gene. CDR1 and CDR2 from the germline V gene are SEHNR and FQNEAQ (reference sequence). Trimming took 1 base from V and 6 from J, leaving 4 bases between them. This CDR3 is 12 amino acids long. CDR3 bases: TGTGCCAGCAGCTTAGGAACTCAGCCCCAGCATTTT. Translated: CASSLGTQPQHF. Drawing the rest from reference TRBV7-9 and TRBJ1-5, the complete variable domain is DTGVSQNPRHKITKRGQNVTFRCDPISEHNRLYWYRQTLGQGPEFLTYFQNEAQLEKSRLLSDRFSAERPKGSFSTLEIQRTEQGDSAMYLCASSLGTQPQHFGDGTRLSIL.

V and J are TRBV20-1 and TRBJ2-5, with 9 bases aligning to TRBD2. The CDR3 has 12 amino acids. Losses at the gene ends were 8 bases for V and 5 bases for J; bases not matched to a gene: 6. Germline values: CDR1 DFQATT, CDR2 SNEGSKA (reference sequence). The CDR3 nucleotides read TGCAGTAGCGGGAGGTACGGGGAGACCCAGTACTTC. Translation gives CSSGRYGETQYF.

This clonotype was detected once. Since a much larger clone is just one base distant, this may be a read error. This chain joins TRBV20-1 and TRBJ1-1; D remains ambiguous. Germline assignment: CDR1 DFQATT and CDR2 SNEGSKA (reference sequence). The CDR3 length is 11 residues. The CDR3 spells CNARDETEAFF. DNA for the CDR3: TGCAATGCTAGAGACGAGACCGAAGCTTTCTTT.

This clonotype appeared a few times. The chain employs TRBV19 and TRBJ1-1; D call uncertain. Germline V lookup: CDR1 LNHDA, CDR2 SQIVND (reference sequence). Trimming removed 6 bases at V and 4 bases at J, with 12 bases between. CDR3 length: 13 amino acids. The CDR3, as DNA: TGTGCCAGTAGCCAATTCATTGGCACTGAAGCTTTCTTT. It encodes CASSQFIGTEAFF.

Notes on this clonotype: This may be a read error, as it is one base from a much larger clone. V usage is TRBV6-1 and J usage is TRBJ2-3, with no clear D. This CDR3 region has 13 residues. The germline CDR1 and CDR2 sequences are MNHNS and SASEGT. CDR3 sequence: CASNRIYTDTRYF. In DNA form, the CDR3 reads TGTGCCAGCAATCGAATTTACACAGATACGCGGTATTTT.

Note on this clonotype: Germline is not matched at one junction end, which may reflect a read error. The rearrangement joins TRBV11-2 to TRBJ2-1, with 7 bases aligning to TRBD1. CDR1 and CDR2 from the germline V gene are SGHAT and FQNNGV. The CDR3 totals 15 residues. CDR3 nucleotide sequence: TGTGCCAGCTGCTTCACAGGGGACTCCTACAATGAGCAGTTCTTC. It encodes CASCFTGDSYNEQFF.

Many counts were recorded for this clonotype. This sequence joins TRBV6-5 and TRBJ2-3; 9 bases fit TRBD2. The CDR3 runs 19 residues. Looked up from germline, CDR1 is MNHEY and CDR2 is SVGAGI. V was pared by 0 bases and J by 0 bases, with 10 bases of the junction left unmatched. The CDR3 DNA follows: TGTGCCAGCAGTTACTCCGGGCGGCGGGAGGGAATTAGCACAGATACGCAGTATTTT. Protein sequence: CASSYSGRREGISTDTQYF.

A note on this clonotype: The junction does not match germline at one end; this may be a read error. V gene TRBV7-9 combines with J gene TRBJ2-3; 11 positions match TRBD2. This CDR3 has 15 amino acids. Germline assignment: CDR1 SEHNR and CDR2 FQNEAQ (reference sequence). CDR3 region: CASSLAGGPGDMQYF. The CDR3 DNA is TGTGCTAGCAGCTTAGCGGGAGGGCCGGGAGATATGCAATATTTT.

With respect to this clonotype: A read error may be the cause here, since a much bigger clone is one base away. The genes are TRBV5-6 and TRBJ2-2; 10 nucleotides agree with TRBD2. Germline assignment: CDR1 SGHDT and CDR2 YYEEEE. There are 18 residues in the CDR3. CDR3 loop: CANSLGLAGVRGTGELFF. In DNA, the CDR3 is TGTGCCAACAGCTTGGGCCTAGCGGGAGTACGCGGCACCGGGGAGCTGTTTTTT.

Details on this clonotype: The junction departs from germline at one end; a sequencing error may be responsible. The chain has TRBV11-1 and TRBJ2-1; perhaps TRBD1 as D (6 bases). CDR1 and CDR2 (germline): SGHAT, FQDESV (reference sequence). The CDR3 extends over 15 amino acids. CDR3 region: CASSAPDQGLNEQFF. CDR3 in DNA: TGTGCCAGCAGCGCCCCCGACCAGGGGTTGAATGAGCAATTCTTC.

As regards this clonotype: The junction differs from germline at one of its ends, possibly a read error. This chain links TRBV7-9 with TRBJ1-4; 9 bases fit TRBD1. This CDR3 is built from 16 residues. CDR1 is SEHNR and CDR2 is FQNEAQ in the germline V gene (reference sequence). CDR3 in amino acids: CAISNNPGQGGEKLFF. DNA of the CDR3: TGTGCCATCAGCAATAACCCGGGACAGGGAGGGGAAAAACTGTTTTTT.

Turning to this clonotype: One end of the junction is discordant with germline, which a read error may explain. The chain recombines TRBV29-1 with TRBJ1-1; TRBD1 aligns across 8 bases. CDR3 length equals 13 residues. The germline V gene encodes CDR1 SQVTM and CDR2 ANQGSEA. In DNA form, the CDR3 reads TGCAGCGTTCGCAGGGGGCTGGACACTAAAGCTTTCTTT. Its protein product is CSVRRGLDTKAFF.

The chain links TRBV24-1 to TRBJ2-1; D may be TRBD2 (6 bases). With 4 bases removed from V and 9 bases from J, the gap between germline ends came to 18 bases. Germline lookup yields CDR1 KGHDR and CDR2 SFDVKD. This CDR3 has 15 amino acids. The CDR3, as DNA: TGTGCCACCAGTGAGTCGACTAGAGTCAGCAGTGAGCAGTTCTTC. As protein: CATSESTRVSSEQFF.

Points on this clonotype: It is likely a read error, because the conserved phenylalanine at the end of the CDR3 is missing. It is unclear where the CDR3 begins or ends on the DNA, so no DNA is shown, and the CDR3 is as TCRdb lists it. The gene calls are TRBV11-2 and TRBJ2-4; TRBD1, the D gene given by the table, was not confirmed from the DNA. Germline CDR1 is SGHAT and CDR2 is FQNNGV. The CDR3 adds up to 12 amino acids, both ends counted. The CDR3 here is CASSGQGGVQRL.

This clonotype was found a few times. A read error may produce the germline difference seen at one junction end. V is TRBV4-1 and J is TRBJ1-4, with D maybe TRBD1 (6 bases). The CDR3 has 16 amino acids. Germline CDR1 is MGHRA and CDR2 is YSYEKL. CDR3 sequence: CASSQSTGRVGEKLFF. CDR3 DNA sequence: TGTGCCAGCAGCCAATCTACAGGGAGAGTGGGGGAAAAACTGTTTTTT.

J is TRBJ2-7 and V is TRBV6-1; D call uncertain. V was trimmed by 2 bases and J by 3 bases, leaving 8 bases between them. CDR1 is MNHNS, CDR2 SASEGT, per germline. This CDR3 is 13 amino acids long. This CDR3 is CASSEQFCYEQYV. The CDR3 DNA follows: TGTGCCAGCAGTGAACAGTTTTGCTACGAGCAGTACGTC.

Note on this clonotype: Sequence at one end of the junction differs from germline and may be a read error. The rearrangement links TRBV6-6 to TRBJ1-5; D may be TRBD1 (6 bases). Germline V gene data show CDR1 as MNHNY and CDR2 as SVGAGI (reference sequence). This CDR3 spans 15 amino acids. The CDR3 DNA reads as TGTACCAGCAGTACCACAGGGTTGAGCATTCAGCCCCAGCATTTT. Its translation: CTSSTTGLSIQPQHF.

This clonotype was recorded many times. This chain uses TRBV29-1 with TRBJ1-3; TRBD1 agrees at 7 bases. V lost 7 bases and J lost 2; bases outside the gene matches: 2. This CDR3 spans 12 amino acids. CDR1 SQVTM and CDR2 ANQGSEA come from the germline V gene. CDR3 nucleotide sequence: TGCAGCGCTGGACAGGCTGGAAACACCATATATTTT. Protein product: CSAGQAGNTIYF.

Note on this clonotype: It may be a read error: a sequence one base away is much more abundant. The V call is TRBV11-3, the J call TRBJ1-1, with D perhaps TRBD1 (5 bases). The germline V gene has CDR1 SGHNT and CDR2 YENEEA. CDR3 size: 15 residues. CDR3 in amino acids: CASSRDGNTNTEASF. The CDR3 coding sequence is TGTGCCAGCAGCCGGGACGGAAACACTAACACTGAAGCTTCCTTT.

This clonotype was observed a few times. The V and J genes are TRBV28 and TRBJ1-5; D might be TRBD1 (6 bases). From germline, CDR1 is MDHEN and CDR2 SYDVKM. This CDR3 comprises 13 residues. The V end lost 7 bases, the J end lost 6 bases, and 13 bases lay between the germline ends. The chain's CDR3 is CASNSQGPQPQHF. CDR3 nucleotides: TGTGCCAGCAACTCACAGGGTCCTCAGCCCCAGCATTTT.

The chain is built from TRBV6-1 and TRBJ2-5; D uncertain. Trimming took 1 base from V and 2 from J, leaving 11 bases between them. Germline values: CDR1 MNHNS, CDR2 SASEGT. The CDR3 is 15 amino acids. In DNA, the CDR3 is TGTGCCAGCAGTGAAGGATCAGGCCAACAAGAGACCCAGTACTTC. The encoded protein is CASSEGSGQQETQYF.

In this sample, this clonotype turned up a few times. The chain recombines TRBV7-8 with TRBJ2-3, with D hard to call. Per the germline V gene, CDR1 is SGHVS and CDR2 is FQNEAQ. CDR3 size: 12 residues. Trimming took 0 bases from V and 7 from J, leaving 5 bases between them. For the CDR3, the DNA is TGTGCCAGCAGCTTAGCACGAAATACGCAGTATTTT. As protein: CASSLARNTQYF. The full variable domain, rest sourced from reference TRBV7-8 and TRBJ2-3, is GAGVSQSPRYKVAKRGQDVALRCDPISGHVSLFWYQQALGQGPEFLTYFQNEAQLDKSGLPSDRFFAERPEGSVSTLKIQRTQQEDSAVYLCASSLARNTQYFGPGTRLTVL.

Note on this clonotype: One junction end does not reproduce the germline sequence, and a read error may be involved. This rearrangement joins TRBV5-1 to TRBJ2-1; the D gene is possibly TRBD2 (6 bases). The CDR3 length is 15 residues. From germline, CDR1 is SGHRS and CDR2 YFSETQ. Here the CDR3 reads CANSFGSGRGVEQFF. DNA for the CDR3: TGCGCCAACAGCTTCGGGAGCGGTAGAGGTGTTGAGCAGTTCTTC.